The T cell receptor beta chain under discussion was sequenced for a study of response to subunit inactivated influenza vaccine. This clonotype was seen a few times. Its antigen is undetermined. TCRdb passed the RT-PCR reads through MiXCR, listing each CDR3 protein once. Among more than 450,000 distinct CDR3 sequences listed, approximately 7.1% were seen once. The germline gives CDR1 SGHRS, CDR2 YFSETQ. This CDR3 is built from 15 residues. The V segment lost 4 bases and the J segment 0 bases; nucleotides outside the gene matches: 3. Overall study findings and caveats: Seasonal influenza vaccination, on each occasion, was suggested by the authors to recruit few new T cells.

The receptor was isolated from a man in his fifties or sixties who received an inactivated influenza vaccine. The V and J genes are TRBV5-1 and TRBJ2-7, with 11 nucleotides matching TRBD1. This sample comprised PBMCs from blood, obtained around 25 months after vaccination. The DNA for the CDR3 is TGCGCCAGCAGCCGAGGGACAGGGGGCTCCTACGAGCAGTACTTC. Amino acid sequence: CASSRGTGGSYEQYF.